This TCR beta chain was sequenced for a study of T cell changes during pregnancy in multiple sclerosis. With V trimmed by 6 bases and J by 3 bases, 7 bases remained unmatched. The CDR3 covers 15 residues. Looked up from germline, CDR1 is LGHNT and CDR2 is FRNRAP. Libraries were prepared by immunoSEQ multiplex PCR; TCRdb keeps only in-frame clonotypes and omits some of them. This table holds 65,000 to 85,000 clones, roughly 91% found once. V gene TRBV12-5 combines with J gene TRBJ2-1, with 8 bases aligning to TRBD2. Sequencing used peripheral blood, obtained in the third trimester of pregnancy. The TCR sequence derives from a female donor with multiple sclerosis, enrolled in a pregnancy study. The CDR3 loop reads CASGVSGVNYNEQFF. Here the CDR3 DNA reads TGTGCTAGTGGGGTTAGCGGGGTAAACTACAATGAGCAGTTCTTC.